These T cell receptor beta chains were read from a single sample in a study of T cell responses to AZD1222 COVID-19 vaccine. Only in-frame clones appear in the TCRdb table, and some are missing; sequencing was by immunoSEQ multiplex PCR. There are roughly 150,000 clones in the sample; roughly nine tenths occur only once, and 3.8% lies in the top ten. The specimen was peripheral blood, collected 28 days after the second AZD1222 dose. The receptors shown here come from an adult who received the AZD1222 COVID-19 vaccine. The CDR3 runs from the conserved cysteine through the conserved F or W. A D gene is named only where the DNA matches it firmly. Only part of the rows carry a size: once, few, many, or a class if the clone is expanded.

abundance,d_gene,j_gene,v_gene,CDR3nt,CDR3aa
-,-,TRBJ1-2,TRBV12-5,TGTGCTAGTGGTTTGGTGCAAGGTGGACTAGTGACCTTC,CASGLVQGGLVTF
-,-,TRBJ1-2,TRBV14,TGTGCCAGCAGCCAAGCCGGGTTCTATGGCTACACCTTC,CASSQAGFYGYTF
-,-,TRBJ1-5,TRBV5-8,TGTGCCAGCACCCTGGACGGGCGGAATCAGCCCCAGCATTTT,CASTLDGRNQPQHF
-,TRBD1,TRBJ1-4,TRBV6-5,TGTGCCAGCAGTTCACAGGGGGCAGATGAAAAACTGTTTTTT,CASSSQGADEKLFF
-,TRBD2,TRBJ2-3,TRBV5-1,TGCGCCAGCAGCGTTAATAGCGGGGGAAGCACAGATACGCAGTATTTT,CASSVNSGGSTDTQYF
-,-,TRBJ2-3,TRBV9,TGTGCCAGCAGCGGGGACCTCAGTAGGGTCACAGATACGCAGTATTTT,CASSGDLSRVTDTQYF
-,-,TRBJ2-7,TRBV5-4,TGTGCCAGCAGCTGGGGAGGTAGCGGTCTCCTCTACGAGCAGTACTTC,CASSWGGSGLLYEQYF
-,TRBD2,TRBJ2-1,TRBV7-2,TGTGCCAGCAGCTATCCCAGCGGGGGGGTCTCCTACAATGAGCAGTTCTTC,CASSYPSGGVSYNEQFF
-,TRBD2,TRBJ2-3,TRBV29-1,TGCAGCGTTGAACCGTCAGGACTAGTGGTGCAGTATTTT,CSVEPSGLVVQYF
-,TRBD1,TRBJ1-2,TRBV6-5,TGTGCCAGCAGTTACTCGGACAGGGGGAACTATGGCTACACCTTC,CASSYSDRGNYGYTF
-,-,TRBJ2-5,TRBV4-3,TGCGCCAGCAGCCAAGACTTTGCCGGACAAGAGACCCAGTACTTC,CASSQDFAGQETQYF
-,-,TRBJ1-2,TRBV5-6,TGTGCCAGCAGCTTGCAGGTACTAAACTATGGCTACACCTTC,CASSLQVLNYGYTF
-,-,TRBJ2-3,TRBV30,TGTGCCTGGAGTGCCATTGTAGGCAGGCAAGATACGCAGTATTTT,CAWSAIVGRQDTQYF
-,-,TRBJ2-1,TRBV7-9,TGTGCCAGCAGCTTGAACAATGAGCAGTTCTTC,CASSLNNEQFF
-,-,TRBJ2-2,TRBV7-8,TGTGCCAGCAGCCATTGGGGTGGGGATCTCCCCGGGGAGCTGTTTTTT,CASSHWGGDLPGELFF
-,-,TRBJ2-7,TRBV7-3,TGTGCCAGCAGCTTGGGGGCGGGACCGACCTACGAGCAGTACTTC,CASSLGAGPTYEQYF
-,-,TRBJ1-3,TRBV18,TGTGCCAGCTCAATCGATCAGGCGGGATCCGGAAACACCATATATTTT,CASSIDQAGSGNTIYF
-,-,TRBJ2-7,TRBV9,TGTGCCAGCAGCGGTGACGGCTACGAGCAGTACTTC,CASSGDGYEQYF
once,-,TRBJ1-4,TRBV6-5,TGTGCCAGCGGAGGGACCCGGGGAACTAATGAAAAACTGTTTTTT,CASGGTRGTNEKLFF
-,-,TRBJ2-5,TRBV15,TGTGCCACCAGCAGAGGATCCGGGACACAGACAGAGACCCAGTACTTC,CATSRGSGTQTETQYF
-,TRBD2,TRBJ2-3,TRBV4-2,TGTGCCAGCAGCCAGAGCGGGGGGGGGCAGTATTTT,CASSQSGGGQYF
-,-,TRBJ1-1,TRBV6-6,TGTGCCAGCAGTTACTCGAGCCAGAACACTGAAGCTTTCTTT,CASSYSSQNTEAFF
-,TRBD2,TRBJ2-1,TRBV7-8,TGTGCCAGCAGCTCGCACCTAGCGGCCCAATACAATGAGCAGTTCTTC,CASSSHLAAQYNEQFF
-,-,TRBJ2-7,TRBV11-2,TGTGCCAGTTCCGTGAGGTCGACCTACGAGCAGTACTTC,CASSVRSTYEQYF
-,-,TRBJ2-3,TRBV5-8,TGTGCCAGCAGCTTGTTATGGGTTACAGATACGCAGTATTTT,CASSLLWVTDTQYF
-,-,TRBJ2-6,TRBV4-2,TGTGCCAGCAGCCAAATCACGCAAATCCCTGGGGGACCCTCTGGGGCCAACGTCCTGACTTTC,CASSQITQIPGGPSGANVLTF
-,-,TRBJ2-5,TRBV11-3,TGTGCCAGCAGCTCCCAAGGTGGCAGACAAGAGACCCAGTACTTC,CASSSQGGRQETQYF
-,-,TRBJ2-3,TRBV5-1,TGCGCCAGCAGCTTCGCAACACAGAGCACAGATACGCAGTATTTT,CASSFATQSTDTQYF
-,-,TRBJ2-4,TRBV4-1,TGCGCCAGCAGCCACGGCAGTGGTCCCTCAGGGGCCCGAAACATTCAGTACTTC,CASSHGSGPSGARNIQYF
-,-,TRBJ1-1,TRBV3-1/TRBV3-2,TGTGCCAGCAGCCAAGATGCTGGTCTCCCTTATAAAGCTTTCTTT,CASSQDAGLPYKAFF
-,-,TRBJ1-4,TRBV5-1,TGCGCCAGCAGCTTACTTGGTACAATTAATGAAAAACTGTTTTTT,CASSLLGTINEKLFF
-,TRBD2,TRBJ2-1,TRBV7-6,TGTGCCAGCAGTAAGCTAGCGGGAGGTTGGAATGAGCAGTTCTTC,CASSKLAGGWNEQFF
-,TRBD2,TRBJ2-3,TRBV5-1,TGCGCCAGCAGGAGTTCTAGCGGGAGGGCCCCAGATACGCAGTATTTT,CASRSSSGRAPDTQYF
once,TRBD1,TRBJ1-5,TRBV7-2,TGTGCCAGCAGCTTGAGACAGGGCTATCAGCCCCAGCATTTT,CASSLRQGYQPQHF
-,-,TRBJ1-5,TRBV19,TGTGCCAGTAGCAGAAGCACCAACAGCCCCAACAATCAGCCCCAGCATTTT,CASSRSTNSPNNQPQHF
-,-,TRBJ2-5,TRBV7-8,TGTGCCAGCAGCCCACGTGGGGGCGGGGGAGAGACCCAGTACTTC,CASSPRGGGGETQYF
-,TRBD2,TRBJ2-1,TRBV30,TGTGCCTGGAGTGGCCTAGCGGGGGGGCGGAATGAGCAGTTCTTC,CAWSGLAGGRNEQFF
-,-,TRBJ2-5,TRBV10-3,TGTGCCATCAGTGAGTCGTCTGAGAGGGGGACCCAGTACTTC,CAISESSERGTQYF
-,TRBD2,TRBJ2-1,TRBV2,TGTGCCAGCAGTGAGGGACTACAGTTCTTC,CASSEGLQFF
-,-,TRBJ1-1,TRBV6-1,TGTGCCAGCAGTGAACAGACAGGCGAGAGTACTGAAGCTTTCTTT,CASSEQTGESTEAFF
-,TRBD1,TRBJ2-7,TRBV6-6,TGTGCCAGCAGTTACTCCCAAGGGGGCAGCTCCTACGAGCAGTACTTC,CASSYSQGGSSYEQYF
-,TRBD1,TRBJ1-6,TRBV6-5,TGTGCCAGCAGTCTCATACAGGGGGATAATTCACCCCTCCACTTT,CASSLIQGDNSPLHF
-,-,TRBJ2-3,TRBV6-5,TGTGCCAGCATTAGCTTCGGGTTCCCAGATACGCAGTATTTT,CASISFGFPDTQYF
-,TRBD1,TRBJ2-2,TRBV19,TGTGCCAGTAGTATGCAGGGGGTTAACACCGGGGAGCTGTTTTTT,CASSMQGVNTGELFF
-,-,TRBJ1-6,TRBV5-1,TGCGCCAGCAGCCCCAGCTCCTATAATTCACCCCTCCACTTT,CASSPSSYNSPLHF
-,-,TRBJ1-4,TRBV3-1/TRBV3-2,TGTGCCAGCAGCCAGCGGGGCTCCGGCCGGAATGAAAAACTGTTTTTT,CASSQRGSGRNEKLFF
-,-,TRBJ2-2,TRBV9,TGTGCCAGCAGCGGGGGTGGTACGAACACCGGGGAGCTGTTTTTT,CASSGGGTNTGELFF
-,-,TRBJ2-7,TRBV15,TGTGCCACCAGCCCGGGTCCAACGACCGAGCAGTACTTC,CATSPGPTTEQYF
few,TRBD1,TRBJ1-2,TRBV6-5,TGTGCCAGCAGTCTCGTCGGACAGGGTGGTTTTGGCTACACCTTC,CASSLVGQGGFGYTF
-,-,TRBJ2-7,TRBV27,TGTGCCAGCAGTTGGCGCGGCTCCTACGAGCAGTACTTC,CASSWRGSYEQYF
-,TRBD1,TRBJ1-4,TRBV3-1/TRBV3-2,TGTGCCAGCAGCCAAGGCACAGGGGGTAGGGGTAATGAAAAACTGTTTTTT,CASSQGTGGRGNEKLFF
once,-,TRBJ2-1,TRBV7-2,TGTGCCAGCAGCTTAGTTGGGGGTTCCTCGGATGAGCAGTTCTTC,CASSLVGGSSDEQFF
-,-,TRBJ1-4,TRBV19,TGTGCCAGTAGTATCGCCTTTTGGGAAAAACTGTTTTTT,CASSIAFWEKLFF
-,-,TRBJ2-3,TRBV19,TGTGCCAGTGCAATCACCGGAGAGGGCACAGATACGCAGTATTTT,CASAITGEGTDTQYF
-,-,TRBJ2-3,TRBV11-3,TGTGCCAGCAGCTTAAGAGGCTTGGGCACAGATACGCAGTATTTT,CASSLRGLGTDTQYF
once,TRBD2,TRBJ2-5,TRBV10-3,TGTGCCATCAGATCGAGCGGGAGGAGGCGAGAGACCCAGTACTTC,CAIRSSGRRRETQYF
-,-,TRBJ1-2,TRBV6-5,TGTGCCACCCTCTTGTATGGCTACACCTTC,CATLLYGYTF
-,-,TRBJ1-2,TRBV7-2,TGTGCCAGCAGCTTGGGTTCCTTGGGGCAGCTGGAGGGCTACACCTTC,CASSLGSLGQLEGYTF